This T cell receptor (beta chain) originates from a study of blood T cell repertoires in COVID-19. Under the authors' procedure: Quantification of nucleated cells was approximated via reference gene primer amplification. The protocol was immunoSEQ multiplex PCR, while the TCRdb copy is restricted to in-frame clones and leaves out a portion. V and J calls plus clone size are reproduced from that table; the DNA served to infer D and trimming. The data show around 140,000 clones, about 87% seen once. Germline loops: CDR1 SGHDN, CDR2 FVKESK. The junction had 8 bases not matched to a gene; V was cut back by 4 bases and J by 9 bases. This CDR3 is built from 14 residues.

The genes are TRBV14 and TRBJ2-3, with 9 bases fitting TRBD2. The clonotype comes from a man in his forties or fifties with active COVID-19. The source material was peripheral blood. The CDR3 nucleotides are TGTGCCAGCAGCCCACCCTCGACTAGCGGAACGCAGTATTTT. It codes for CASSPPSTSGTQYF.